The rows below give T cell receptor beta chains drawn from one sample of a study of a mutant IDH1 vaccine in newly diagnosed glioma. No antigen has been identified for these receptors. Assay used: immunoSEQ multiplex PCR; TCRdb lists only in-frame clones, some missing. Of over 55,000 clones in the sample, around 80% are singletons; the top ten hold roughly 8.1%. Sequences were derived from PBMCs, sampled from a glioma patient whose treatment included an IDH1 peptide vaccine. The source is a woman between 35 and 50 years old with glioma. Some clones in this sample may be carry-over from other donors' samples. The CDR3 runs from the conserved cysteine through the conserved F or W. Each record gives: V gene, clone size, J gene, D gene, CDR3 protein, CDR3 DNA. A D gene is named only where the DNA matches it firmly. Not all rows give a size; the values are once, few, many and, for expanded clones, a class.

V: TRBV5-8
size: .
J: TRBJ1-2
D: TRBD1
CDR3: CASSLSGGTSYTF
DNA: TGTGCCAGCAGCTTGTCAGGGGGCACGAGCTACACCTTC

V: TRBV11-1
size: once
J: TRBJ1-1
D: .
CDR3: CASSQPRPEAFF
DNA: TGTGCCAGCAGCCAACCCCGGCCTGAAGCTTTCTTT

V: TRBV5-5
size: .
J: TRBJ1-1
D: .
CDR3: CASSLSGSQNTEAFF
DNA: TGTGCCAGCAGCTTGAGTGGTTCTCAAAACACTGAAGCTTTCTTT

V: TRBV9
size: .
J: TRBJ1-6
D: .
CDR3: CASSPGPGNSPLHF
DNA: TGTGCCAGCAGCCCCGGTCCGGGAAATTCACCCCTCCACTTT

V: TRBV10-3
size: .
J: TRBJ2-1
D: .
CDR3: CAISEAFGGPYNEQFF
DNA: TGTGCCATCAGTGAGGCCTTCGGGGGGCCCTACAATGAGCAGTTCTTC

V: TRBV4-2
size: few
J: TRBJ2-1
D: TRBD2
CDR3: CASSRAGGGGNEQFF
DNA: TGTGCCAGCAGCCGAGCGGGGGGTGGGGGTAATGAGCAGTTCTTC

V: TRBV6-1
size: .
J: TRBJ2-3
D: .
CDR3: CASSPGTLSTDTQYF
DNA: TGTGCCAGCAGTCCCGGGACCCTCAGCACAGATACGCAGTATTTT

V: TRBV9
size: once
J: TRBJ2-3
D: TRBD2
CDR3: CASSVGGTNTDTQYF
DNA: TGTGCCAGCAGCGTAGGTGGGACTAACACAGATACGCAGTATTTT

V: TRBV19
size: once
J: TRBJ1-5
D: TRBD1
CDR3: CASILSGTDNQPQHF
DNA: TGTGCCAGTATCCTCTCGGGGACAGACAATCAGCCCCAGCATTTT

V: TRBV5-4
size: .
J: TRBJ1-2
D: TRBD1
CDR3: CASSSPTGGGYGYTF
DNA: TGTGCCAGCAGCTCACCGACAGGGGGAGGCTATGGCTACACCTTC

V: TRBV7-6
size: .
J: TRBJ2-7
D: .
CDR3: CASSLVQSGEQYF
DNA: TGTGCCAGCAGCTTAGTGCAGTCCGGGGAGCAGTACTTC

V: TRBV11-2
size: .
J: TRBJ2-7
D: TRBD1
CDR3: CASSPRGQGFSSSYEQYF
DNA: TGTGCCAGCAGCCCAAGGGGACAGGGGTTTTCTAGCTCCTACGAGCAGTACTTC

V: TRBV4-3
size: .
J: TRBJ1-1
D: .
CDR3: CASSQVEGDTEAFF
DNA: TGCGCCAGCAGCCAAGTTGAGGGTGACACTGAAGCTTTCTTT

V: TRBV9
size: .
J: TRBJ1-5
D: .
CDR3: CASSVEGFENQPQHF
DNA: TGTGCCAGCAGCGTAGAGGGGTTTGAGAATCAGCCCCAGCATTTT

V: TRBV7-2
size: .
J: TRBJ2-3
D: .
CDR3: CASSHSLRARVGDTQYF
DNA: TGTGCCAGCAGCCATTCCCTGAGGGCCAGGGTGGGAGATACGCAGTATTTT

V: TRBV6-5
size: .
J: TRBJ1-2
D: .
CDR3: CASSYSRGGADGYTF
DNA: TGTGCCAGCAGTTACTCGCGGGGGGGAGCGGATGGCTACACCTTC

V: TRBV7-2
size: .
J: TRBJ1-1
D: TRBD1
CDR3: CASSWTGNTEAFF
DNA: TGTGCCAGCAGCTGGACAGGGAACACTGAAGCTTTCTTT

V: TRBV5-1
size: .
J: TRBJ1-1
D: .
CDR3: CASSSLGLRTEAFF
DNA: TGCGCCAGCAGCTCGCTGGGGCTAAGAACTGAAGCTTTCTTT

V: TRBV29-1
size: few
J: TRBJ1-1
D: TRBD1
CDR3: CSTGRGPGSTEAFF
DNA: TGCAGTACGGGAAGGGGGCCTGGAAGCACTGAAGCTTTCTTT

V: TRBV6-4
size: few
J: TRBJ1-6
D: .
CDR3: CASSPITGHPLHF
DNA: TGTGCCAGCAGTCCCATAACAGGCCATCCCCTCCACTTT

V: TRBV20-1
size: once
J: TRBJ1-5
D: .
CDR3: CSARGDQPQHF
DNA: TGCAGTGCTAGAGGAGATCAGCCCCAGCATTTT

V: TRBV11-2
size: .
J: TRBJ1-3
D: .
CDR3: CASSPGGSGNTIYF
DNA: TGTGCCAGCAGCCCGGGGGGCTCTGGAAACACCATATATTTT

V: TRBV7-9
size: .
J: TRBJ1-2
D: TRBD1
CDR3: CASSSGQGYGYTF
DNA: TGTGCCAGCAGCTCGGGACAGGGGTACGGCTACACCTTC

V: TRBV23-1
size: .
J: TRBJ1-1
D: .
CDR3: CASSRIEVRNTEAFF
DNA: TGCGCCAGCAGCCGCATAGAGGTGCGGAACACTGAAGCTTTCTTT

V: TRBV7-9
size: .
J: TRBJ1-1
D: .
CDR3: CASSRKNTEAFF
DNA: TGTGCCAGCAGCCGAAAGAACACTGAAGCTTTCTTT

V: TRBV10-3
size: .
J: TRBJ2-5
D: .
CDR3: CAISLNREETQYF
DNA: TGTGCCATCAGCCTTAACAGGGAAGAGACCCAGTACTTC

V: TRBV15
size: .
J: TRBJ2-7
D: .
CDR3: CATRRPLEQYF
DNA: TGTGCCACCAGACGTCCCCTCGAGCAGTACTTC

V: TRBV15
size: few
J: TRBJ1-6
D: .
CDR3: CATSRDQAPYNSPLHF
DNA: TGTGCCACCAGCAGAGATCAGGCACCATATAATTCACCCCTCCACTTT

V: TRBV7-2
size: .
J: TRBJ2-7
D: .
CDR3: CASSRRTLYEQYF
DNA: TGTGCCAGCAGCCGACGGACATTATACGAGCAGTACTTC

V: TRBV29-1
size: once
J: TRBJ1-6
D: .
CDR3: CSVRTNTNNSPLHF
DNA: TGCAGCGTGCGAACGAACACAAATAATTCACCCCTCCACTTT

V: TRBV7-8
size: .
J: TRBJ2-5
D: TRBD2
CDR3: CASSTSGAQETQYF
DNA: TGTGCCAGCAGCACTAGCGGGGCCCAAGAGACCCAGTACTTC

V: TRBV5-6
size: .
J: TRBJ2-1
D: .
CDR3: CASSFGGLSYNEQFF
DNA: TGTGCCAGCAGCTTTGGCGGACTTTCCTACAATGAGCAGTTCTTC

V: TRBV7-2
size: many
J: TRBJ2-7
D: .
CDR3: CASSSRQTSYEQYF
DNA: TGTGCCAGCAGCTCGCGACAGACTTCCTACGAGCAGTACTTC

V: TRBV6-6
size: .
J: TRBJ1-1
D: .
CDR3: CASRHTGPNTEAFF
DNA: TGTGCCAGCAGACATACAGGCCCGAACACTGAAGCTTTCTTT

V: TRBV18
size: .
J: TRBJ1-1
D: TRBD1
CDR3: CASSLGQGTEAFF
DNA: TGTGCCAGCTCATTGGGACAGGGCACTGAAGCTTTCTTT

V: TRBV5-1
size: .
J: TRBJ2-3
D: TRBD1
CDR3: CASSIRDRVLDTQYF
DNA: TGCGCCAGCAGCATCCGGGACAGGGTTTTAGATACGCAGTATTTT

V: TRBV7-2
size: .
J: TRBJ1-6
D: .
CDR3: CASSFQGSLGNSPLHF
DNA: TGTGCCAGCAGCTTCCAGGGGTCCCTGGGTAATTCACCCCTCCACTTT

V: TRBV7-2
size: .
J: TRBJ2-7
D: .
CDR3: CASSFAAVNEQYF
DNA: TGTGCCAGCAGCTTCGCGGCCGTCAACGAGCAGTACTTC

V: TRBV6-6
size: once
J: TRBJ2-5
D: TRBD1
CDR3: CASSRDRRVEETQYF
DNA: TGTGCCAGCAGTAGGGACAGGAGGGTAGAAGAGACCCAGTACTTC

V: TRBV27
size: once
J: TRBJ1-5
D: .
CDR3: CASSFGQGGNQPQHF
DNA: TGTGCCAGCAGTTTTGGGCAGGGAGGCAATCAGCCCCAGCATTTT

V: TRBV2
size: .
J: TRBJ2-5
D: .
CDR3: CASSGGTTQQETQYF
DNA: TGTGCCAGCAGTGGCGGGACGACGCAACAAGAGACCCAGTACTTC

V: TRBV19
size: .
J: TRBJ2-1
D: .
CDR3: CASTRNNEQFF
DNA: TGTGCCAGTACGAGGAACAATGAGCAGTTCTTC

V: TRBV30
size: .
J: TRBJ1-2
D: .
CDR3: CAGPGIPYGYTF
DNA: TGTGCCGGCCCCGGGATCCCCTATGGCTACACCTTC

V: TRBV9
size: .
J: TRBJ1-3
D: .
CDR3: CASSTPGALSGNTIYF
DNA: TGTGCCAGCAGCACTCCAGGGGCCCTCTCTGGAAACACCATATATTTT